A single count supports the clone carrying this T cell receptor (beta chain). The antigen is not known. This sample was included in a study of T cells in localized non-small cell lung cancer. The protocol was immunoSEQ multiplex PCR, while the TCRdb copy is restricted to in-frame clones and leaves out a portion. Here the sample spans about 25,000 clones, approximately 84% being singletons. Study observations and caveats: Uninvolved nearby lung showed the greatest T cell clonality, exceeding that found in tumor.

Germline values: CDR1 SGHRS, CDR2 YFSETQ. The CDR3 is 15 amino acids. The V and J ends lost 4 bases and 1 base respectively, with 13 bases between them. The V gene is TRBV5-1, the J gene TRBJ2-3; TRBD1 or TRBD2 may be the D gene (5 bases each). Material: peripheral blood, obtained before any cancer treatment. This receptor was identified in a male donor older than 55 with stage II squamous cell lung carcinoma. The chain's CDR3 is CASSPAGTGTDTQYF. For the CDR3, the DNA is TGCGCCAGCAGCCCAGCCGGGACGGGCACAGATACGCAGTATTTT.